Shown below are 9 T cell receptor beta chains from a single sample sequenced in a study of blood T cells in healthy people across ages. PCR was performed a second time for roughly 7 to 11 cycles using a sample-barcoded 5' primer and a J-beta primer mix. Via MiXCR, TCRdb re-called the 5' RACE reads, giving one row per CDR3 protein. The sample yields hundreds of thousands of distinct CDR3 sequences, about a fifth seen once. Sequencing was carried out using blood. Receptors were obtained from a man between 70 and 80 years old in good health.

The chain couples TRBV15 to TRBJ2-3, with a possible D match to TRBD1 (5 bases). Per germline, CDR1 LNHNV and CDR2 YYDKDF (reference sequence). The V end was cut by 1 base, the J end by 2 bases, with 10 bases between. The length of the CDR3 is 15 residues. Written as DNA, the CDR3 is TGTGCCACCAGCAGAGTTAAGGGGATCACAGATACGCAGTATTTT. Translated: CATSRVKGITDTQYF.

This clonotype was counted between two and nine times. The chain links TRBV9 to TRBJ2-5; weak D call: TRBD2 (5 bases). The J call may be wrong; the DNA end is better matched by TRBJ2-1. CDR3 length: 13 residues. Germline V gene data show CDR1 as SGDLS and CDR2 as YYNGEE. CDR3 in DNA: TGTGCCAGCAGCCCCCCCCGGAGCGGTGAGCAGTTCTTC. Translated: CASSPPRSGEQFF.

The sample holds many counts of this clonotype. J is TRBJ1-4 and V is TRBV4-3; 7 bases are a match to TRBD1. The germline V gene encodes CDR1 LGHNA and CDR2 YSLEER. CDR3 length: 14 amino acids. The V gene end was trimmed by 3 bases and the J gene end by 5 bases; junction bases not matched to a gene: 3. CDR3 nucleotide sequence: TGCGCCAGCAGCCAGACAGGGCAGAATGAAAAACTGTTTTTT. Protein: CASSQTGQNEKLFF.

This clonotype has more than one count but fewer than ten. The chain uses TRBV6-4 and TRBJ1-2; 7 nucleotides match TRBD1. CDR3 length: 14 amino acids. The germline V gene has CDR1 MRHNA and CDR2 SNTAGT. Germline trimming cut 4 bases from V and 8 bases from J; bases unmatched to any gene: 10. The CDR3 loop is CASSGNYGGGGYTF. Written as DNA, the CDR3 is TGTGCCAGCAGTGGGAATTATGGAGGGGGCGGCTACACCTTC.

This clonotype was seen a handful of times. The chain is built from TRBV18 and TRBJ1-2; TRBD1 aligns across 7 bases. The germline V gene has CDR1 KGHSH and CDR2 LQKENI. The CDR3 runs to 14 residues. The V segment lost 3 bases and the J segment 4 bases; nucleotides outside the gene matches: 5. The CDR3 spells CASSPDRLGYGYTF. In DNA form, the CDR3 reads TGTGCCAGCTCACCGGACAGGTTGGGCTATGGCTACACCTTC.

The J gene is TRBJ2-5, the V gene TRBV20-1, with 12 bases that match TRBD2. V lost 0 bases to trimming and J lost 1 base; unmatched junction nucleotides: 3. This CDR3 spans 16 amino acids. Germline CDR1 is DFQATT and CDR2 is SNEGSKA (reference sequence). CDR3 nucleotide sequence: TGCAGTGCTAGAGATCTGACTAGCGGGAGCCAAGAGACCCAGTACTTC. Translated, it gives CSARDLTSGSQETQYF.

The genes are TRBV9 and TRBJ2-3, with 9 bases fitting TRBD2. With 2 bases clipped from V and 2 bases from J, the junction kept 6 bases outside the gene matches. Germline values: CDR1 SGDLS, CDR2 YYNGEE. This CDR3 has 16 residues. The CDR3 sequence is CASSVSGSPVTDTQYF. The CDR3 region has the DNA TGTGCCAGCAGCGTTAGCGGGAGTCCCGTCACAGATACGCAGTATTTT.

The rearrangement uses TRBV28 and TRBJ2-5; no reliable D call. TRBJ2-7 matches the DNA end more closely, so the J call is doubtful. This CDR3 is 11 amino acids long. Germline V gives CDR1 MDHEN, CDR2 SYDVKM. CDR3 sequence (DNA): TGTGCCACAATAACCGGCTACGAGCAGTACTTC. This sequence encodes CATITGYEQYF.

The chain couples TRBV7-2 to TRBJ2-1; 10 bases fit TRBD2. Germline CDR1 reads SGHTA; CDR2 reads FQGNSA. The junction had 7 bases not matched to a gene; V was cut back by 4 bases and J by 7 bases. This CDR3 is 15 amino acids long. The CDR3 DNA sequence: TGTGCCAGCAGCTCAAGCGGGAGGGCCTTTAATGAGCAGTTCTTC. As protein: CASSSSGRAFNEQFF.